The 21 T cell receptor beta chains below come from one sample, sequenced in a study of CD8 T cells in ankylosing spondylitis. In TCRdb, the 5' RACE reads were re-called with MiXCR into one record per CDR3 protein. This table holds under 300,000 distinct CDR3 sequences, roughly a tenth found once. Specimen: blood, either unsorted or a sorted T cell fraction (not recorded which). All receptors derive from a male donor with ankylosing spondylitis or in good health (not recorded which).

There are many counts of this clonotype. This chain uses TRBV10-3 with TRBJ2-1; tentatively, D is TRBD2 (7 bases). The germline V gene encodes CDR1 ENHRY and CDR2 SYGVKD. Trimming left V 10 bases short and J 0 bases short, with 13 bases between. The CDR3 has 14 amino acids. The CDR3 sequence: CATKGGISYNEQFF. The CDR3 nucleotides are TGTGCCACAAAGGGGGGGATCTCCTACAATGAGCAGTTCTTC.

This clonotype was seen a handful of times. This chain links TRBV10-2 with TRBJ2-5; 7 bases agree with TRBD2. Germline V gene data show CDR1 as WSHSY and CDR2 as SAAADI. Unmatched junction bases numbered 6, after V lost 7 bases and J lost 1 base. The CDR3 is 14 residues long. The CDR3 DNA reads TGCGCCAGCAATCCCCGACTAGCCCAAGAGACCCAGTACTTC. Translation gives CASNPRLAQETQYF.

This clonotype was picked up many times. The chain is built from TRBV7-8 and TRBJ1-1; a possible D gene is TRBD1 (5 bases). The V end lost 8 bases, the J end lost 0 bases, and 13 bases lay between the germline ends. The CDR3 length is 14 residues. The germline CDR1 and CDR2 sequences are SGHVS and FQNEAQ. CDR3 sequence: CASGRVALNTEAFF. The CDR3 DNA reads TGTGCCAGCGGCAGGGTAGCCCTGAACACTGAAGCTTTCTTT.

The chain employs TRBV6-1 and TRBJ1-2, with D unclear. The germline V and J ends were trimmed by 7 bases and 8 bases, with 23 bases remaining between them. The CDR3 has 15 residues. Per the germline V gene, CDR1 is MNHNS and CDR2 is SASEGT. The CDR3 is CASNSRADALLGYTF. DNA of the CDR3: TGTGCCAGCAACTCGAGGGCGGACGCCCTATTGGGCTACACCTTC.

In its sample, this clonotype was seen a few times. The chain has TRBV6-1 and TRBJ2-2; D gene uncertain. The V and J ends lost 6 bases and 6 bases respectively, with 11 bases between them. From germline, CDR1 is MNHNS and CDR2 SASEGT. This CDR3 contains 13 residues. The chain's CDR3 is CASSWIPAGELFF. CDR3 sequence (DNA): TGTGCCAGCAGCTGGATACCTGCCGGGGAGCTGTTTTTT.

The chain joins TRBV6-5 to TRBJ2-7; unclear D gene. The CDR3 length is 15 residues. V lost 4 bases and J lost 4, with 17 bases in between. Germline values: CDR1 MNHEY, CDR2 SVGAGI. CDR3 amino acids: CASSSPVGYKYEQYF. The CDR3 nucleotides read TGTGCCAGCAGTTCCCCAGTAGGATACAAATACGAGCAGTACTTC.

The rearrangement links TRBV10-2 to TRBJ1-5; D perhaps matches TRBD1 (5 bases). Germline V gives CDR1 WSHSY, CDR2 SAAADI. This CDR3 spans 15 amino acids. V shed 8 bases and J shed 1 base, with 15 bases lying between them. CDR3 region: CASGGGKRSNQPQHF. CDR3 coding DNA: TGCGCCAGCGGGGGGGGGAAGAGGAGCAATCAGCCCCAGCATTTT.

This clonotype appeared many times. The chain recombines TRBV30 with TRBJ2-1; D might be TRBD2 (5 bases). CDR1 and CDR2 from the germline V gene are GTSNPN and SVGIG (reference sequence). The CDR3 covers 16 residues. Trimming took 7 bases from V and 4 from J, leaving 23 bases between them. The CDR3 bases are TGTGCCTATACCCCGGGGTCCTGGGCCGGATACAATGAGCAGTTCTTC. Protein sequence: CAYTPGSWAGYNEQFF.

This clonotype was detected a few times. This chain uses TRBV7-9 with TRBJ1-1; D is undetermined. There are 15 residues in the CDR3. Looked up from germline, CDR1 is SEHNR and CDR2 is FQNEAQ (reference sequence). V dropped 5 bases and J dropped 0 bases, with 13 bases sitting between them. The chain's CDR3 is CASSLPRVMNTEAFF. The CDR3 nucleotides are TGTGCCAGCAGCCTCCCTAGGGTGATGAACACTGAAGCTTTCTTT.

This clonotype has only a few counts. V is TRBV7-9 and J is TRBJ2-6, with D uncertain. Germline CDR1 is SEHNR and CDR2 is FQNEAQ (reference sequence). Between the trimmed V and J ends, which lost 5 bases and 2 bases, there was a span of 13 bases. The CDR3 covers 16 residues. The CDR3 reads CASSPLGRAGANVLTF. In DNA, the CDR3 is TGTGCCAGCAGCCCCCTTGGCCGGGCTGGGGCCAACGTCCTGACTTTC.

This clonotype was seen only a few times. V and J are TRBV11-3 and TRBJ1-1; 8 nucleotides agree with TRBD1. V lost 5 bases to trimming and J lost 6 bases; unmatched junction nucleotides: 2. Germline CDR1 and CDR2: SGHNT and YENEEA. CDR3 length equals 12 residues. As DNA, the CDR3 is TGTGCCAGCAGCCTCAGGGGGCCTGAAGCTTTCTTT. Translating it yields CASSLRGPEAFF.

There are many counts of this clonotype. CDR3 DNA sequence: TGTGCCAGCATGGAGGGAACTGAAGCTTTCTTT. Translation: CASMEGTEAFF. The chain employs TRBV27 and TRBJ1-1, with no clear D. The CDR3 has 11 residues. Trimming stripped 7 bases from V and 5 bases from J, with 8 bases between. In germline, CDR1 is MNHEY, CDR2 SMNVEV (reference sequence).

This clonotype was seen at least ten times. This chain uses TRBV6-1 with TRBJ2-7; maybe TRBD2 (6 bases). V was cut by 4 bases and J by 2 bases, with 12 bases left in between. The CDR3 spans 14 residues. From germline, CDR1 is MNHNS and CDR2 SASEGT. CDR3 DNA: TGTGCCAGCAGTGTCCGGGACTTACCCTACGAGCAGTACTTC. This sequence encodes CASSVRDLPYEQYF.

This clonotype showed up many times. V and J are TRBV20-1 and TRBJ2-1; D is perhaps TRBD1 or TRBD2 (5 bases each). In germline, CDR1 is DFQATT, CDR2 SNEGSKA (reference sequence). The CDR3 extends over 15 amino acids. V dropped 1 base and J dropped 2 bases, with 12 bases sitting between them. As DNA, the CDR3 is TGCAGTGCTAGAGCCCCGGGACCAACCTACAATGAGCAGTTCTTC. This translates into CSARAPGPTYNEQFF.

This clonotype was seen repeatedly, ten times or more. CDR3: CASSPVSTGMGTEAFF. CDR3 coding DNA: TGTGCCAGCTCACCAGTCTCGACGGGGATGGGCACTGAAGCTTTCTTT. The chain couples TRBV18 to TRBJ1-1; D ambiguous. V lost 2 bases and J 4 bases, leaving 17 bases between the germline ends. CDR3 size: 16 residues. Per germline, CDR1 KGHSH and CDR2 LQKENI.

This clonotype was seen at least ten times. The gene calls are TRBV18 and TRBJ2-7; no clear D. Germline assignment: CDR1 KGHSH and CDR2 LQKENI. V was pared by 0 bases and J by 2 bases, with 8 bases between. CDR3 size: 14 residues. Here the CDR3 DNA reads TGTGCCAGCTCACCACCAGGGCCAACCTACGAGCAGTACTTC. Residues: CASSPPGPTYEQYF.

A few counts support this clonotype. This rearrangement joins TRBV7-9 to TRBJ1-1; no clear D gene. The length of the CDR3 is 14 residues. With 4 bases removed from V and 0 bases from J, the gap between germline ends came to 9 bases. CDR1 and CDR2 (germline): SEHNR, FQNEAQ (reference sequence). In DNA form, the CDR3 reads TGTGCCAGCAGCTCCTGGTTGATGAACACTGAAGCTTTCTTT. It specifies CASSSWLMNTEAFF.

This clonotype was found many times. The CDR3, as DNA: TGCGCCAGCAGCTTGGAGGCTAGCAGCACAGATACGCAGTATTTT. This gives the protein CASSLEASSTDTQYF. The chain joins TRBV5-1 to TRBJ2-3; a weak D match, TRBD2 (5 bases). The germline CDR1 and CDR2 sequences are SGHRS and YFSETQ. V lost 0 bases and J 0 bases, leaving 8 bases between the germline ends. The CDR3 sequence is 15 residues long.

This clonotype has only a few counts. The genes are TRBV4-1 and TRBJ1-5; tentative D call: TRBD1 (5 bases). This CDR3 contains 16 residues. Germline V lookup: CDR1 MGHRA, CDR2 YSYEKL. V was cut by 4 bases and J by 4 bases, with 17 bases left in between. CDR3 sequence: CASSPWLRDLNQPQHF. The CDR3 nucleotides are TGCGCCAGCAGCCCATGGTTAAGGGACCTAAATCAGCCCCAGCATTTT.

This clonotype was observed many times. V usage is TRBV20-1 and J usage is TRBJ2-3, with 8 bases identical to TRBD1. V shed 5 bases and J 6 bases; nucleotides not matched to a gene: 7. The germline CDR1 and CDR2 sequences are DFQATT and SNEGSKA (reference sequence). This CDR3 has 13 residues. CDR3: CSARMDRDDTQYF. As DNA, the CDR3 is TGCAGTGCTCGGATGGACAGGGACGATACGCAGTATTTT.

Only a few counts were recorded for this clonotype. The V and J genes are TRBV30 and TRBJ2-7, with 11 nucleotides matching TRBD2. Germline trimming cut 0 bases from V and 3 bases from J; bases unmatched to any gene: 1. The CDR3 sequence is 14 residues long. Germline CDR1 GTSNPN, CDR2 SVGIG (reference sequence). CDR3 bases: TGTGCCTGGAGTGTACTAGCGGGAGTCTACGAGCAGTACTTC. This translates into CAWSVLAGVYEQYF.